This T cell receptor (beta chain) was observed in a study of cytomegalovirus exposure and HLA in healthy donors. On the study more broadly: In a later analysis, it was reported that the roughly 120 validation repertoires had been produced on the same platform as the 670 or so repertoires belonging to the first cohort.

J lost 1 base, V lost 1 base, and 3 bases had no gene match. Germline V lookup: CDR1 SGHTA, CDR2 FQGTGA. This CDR3 is built from 16 residues. Study outcomes and limitations: Subsequent analysis found a tendency for first-cohort TCR clusters to co-occur within the 120 or so validation repertoires. Cytomegalovirus-associated status was assigned to 150 or so TCR beta chains.

Clones were sequenced by immunoSEQ multiplex PCR, and TCRdb holds only the in-frame ones, with some missing. The top ten hold 2% to 2.5% of the sample, which has 150,000 or so clones, about 86% seen once. With regard to this clone: The antigen is unknown.

The sample comprised PBMCs. V gene TRBV7-3 combines with J gene TRBJ2-3, with 9 bases lining up with TRBD2. The TCR comes from a human donor in good health. DNA of the CDR3: TGTGCCAGCAGCTTAAGTCCTAGCGGGGGCACAGATACGCAGTATTTT. This encodes CASSLSPSGGTDTQYF.